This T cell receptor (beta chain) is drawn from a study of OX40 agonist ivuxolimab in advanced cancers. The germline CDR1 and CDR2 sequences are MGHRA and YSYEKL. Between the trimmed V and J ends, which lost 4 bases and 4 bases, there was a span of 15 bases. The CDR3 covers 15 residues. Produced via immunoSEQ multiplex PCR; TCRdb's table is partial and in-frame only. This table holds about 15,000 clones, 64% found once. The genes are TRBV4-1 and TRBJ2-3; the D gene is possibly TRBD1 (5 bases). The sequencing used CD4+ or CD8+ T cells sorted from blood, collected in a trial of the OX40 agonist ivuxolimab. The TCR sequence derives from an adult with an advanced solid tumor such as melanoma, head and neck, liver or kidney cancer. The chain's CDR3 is CASSPPGRAPDTQYF. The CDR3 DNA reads TGCGCCAGCAGCCCTCCAGGGCGAGCACCAGATACGCAGTATTTT.